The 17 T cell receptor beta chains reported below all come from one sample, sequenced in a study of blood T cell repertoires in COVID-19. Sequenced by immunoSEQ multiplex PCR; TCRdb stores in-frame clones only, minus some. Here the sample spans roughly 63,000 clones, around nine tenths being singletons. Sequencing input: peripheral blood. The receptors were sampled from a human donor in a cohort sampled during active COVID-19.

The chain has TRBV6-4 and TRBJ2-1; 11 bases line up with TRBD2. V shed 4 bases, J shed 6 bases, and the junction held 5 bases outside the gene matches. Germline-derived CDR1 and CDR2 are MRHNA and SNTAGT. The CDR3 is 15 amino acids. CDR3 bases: TGTGCCAGCAGTGGTCCGACTAGCGGGATCAATGAGCAGTTCTTC. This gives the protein CASSGPTSGINEQFF.

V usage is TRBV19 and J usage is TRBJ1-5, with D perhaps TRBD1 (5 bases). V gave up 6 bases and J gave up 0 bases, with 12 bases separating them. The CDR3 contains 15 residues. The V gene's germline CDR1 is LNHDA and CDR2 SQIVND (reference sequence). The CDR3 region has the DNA TGTGCCAGTAGCCCGGGGGGTTATAGCAATCAGCCCCAGCATTTT. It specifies CASSPGGYSNQPQHF.

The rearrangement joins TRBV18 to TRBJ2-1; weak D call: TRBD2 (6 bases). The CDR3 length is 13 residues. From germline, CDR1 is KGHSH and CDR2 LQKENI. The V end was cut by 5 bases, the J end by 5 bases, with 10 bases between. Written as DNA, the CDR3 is TGTGCCAGCTCATCGGACTATCACAATGAGCAGTTCTTC. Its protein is CASSSDYHNEQFF.

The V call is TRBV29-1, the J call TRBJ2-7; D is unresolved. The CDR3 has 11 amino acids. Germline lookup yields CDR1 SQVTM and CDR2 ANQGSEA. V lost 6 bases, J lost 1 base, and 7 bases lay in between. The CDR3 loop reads CSVSTSYEQYF. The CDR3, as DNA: TGCAGCGTCTCCACTTCCTACGAGCAGTACTTC.

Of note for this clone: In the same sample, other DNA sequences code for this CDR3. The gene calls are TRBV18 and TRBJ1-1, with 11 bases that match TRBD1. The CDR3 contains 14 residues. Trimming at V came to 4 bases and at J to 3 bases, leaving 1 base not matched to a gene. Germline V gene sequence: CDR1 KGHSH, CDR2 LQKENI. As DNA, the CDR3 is TGTGCCAGCTCACGGGACAGGGGGGACACTGAAGCTTTCTTT. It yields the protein CASSRDRGDTEAFF. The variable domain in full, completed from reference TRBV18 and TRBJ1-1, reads NAGVMQNPRHLVRRRGQEARLRCSPMKGHSHVYWYRQLPEEGLKFMVYLQKENIIDESGMPKERFSAEFPKEGPSILRIQQVVRGDSAAYFCASSRDRGDTEAFFGQGTRLTVV.

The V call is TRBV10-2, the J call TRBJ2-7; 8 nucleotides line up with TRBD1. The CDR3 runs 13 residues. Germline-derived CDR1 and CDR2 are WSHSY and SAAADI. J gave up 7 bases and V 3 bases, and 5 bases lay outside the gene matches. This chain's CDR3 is CASSDQGALEQYF. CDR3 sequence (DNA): TGCGCCAGCAGTGATCAGGGGGCGCTTGAGCAGTACTTC.

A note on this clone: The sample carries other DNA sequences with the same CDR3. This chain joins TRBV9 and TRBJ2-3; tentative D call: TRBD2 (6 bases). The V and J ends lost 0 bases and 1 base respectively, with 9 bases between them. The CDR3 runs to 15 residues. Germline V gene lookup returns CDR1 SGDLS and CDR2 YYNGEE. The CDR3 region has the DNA TGTGCCAGCAGCGTAGGAGCGGGTGGCACAGATACGCAGTATTTT. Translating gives CASSVGAGGTDTQYF.

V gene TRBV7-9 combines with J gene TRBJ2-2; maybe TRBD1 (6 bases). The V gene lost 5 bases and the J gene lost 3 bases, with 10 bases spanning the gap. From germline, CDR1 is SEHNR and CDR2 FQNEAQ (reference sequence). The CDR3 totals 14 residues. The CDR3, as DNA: TGTGCCAGCAGCCTGGACAGACACACCGGGGAGCTGTTTTTT. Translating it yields CASSLDRHTGELFF.

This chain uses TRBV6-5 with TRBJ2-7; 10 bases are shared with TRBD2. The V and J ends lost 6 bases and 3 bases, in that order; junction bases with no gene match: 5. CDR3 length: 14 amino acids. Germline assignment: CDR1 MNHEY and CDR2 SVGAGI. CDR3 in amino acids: CASRRTSGLYEQYF. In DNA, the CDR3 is TGTGCCAGCAGAAGGACTAGCGGCCTCTACGAGCAGTACTTC.

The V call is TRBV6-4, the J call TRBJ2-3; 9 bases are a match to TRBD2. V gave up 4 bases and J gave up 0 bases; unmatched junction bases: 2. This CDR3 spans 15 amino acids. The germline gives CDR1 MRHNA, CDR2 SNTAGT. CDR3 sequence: CASSVTSGSTDTQYF. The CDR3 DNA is TGTGCCAGCAGTGTTACTAGCGGGAGCACAGATACGCAGTATTTT.

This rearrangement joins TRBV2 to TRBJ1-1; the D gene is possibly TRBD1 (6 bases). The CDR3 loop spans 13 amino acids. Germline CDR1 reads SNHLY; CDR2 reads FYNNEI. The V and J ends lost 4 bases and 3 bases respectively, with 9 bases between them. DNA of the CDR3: TGTGCCAGCAGTGTTGACAGGTACACTGAAGCTTTCTTT. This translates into CASSVDRYTEAFF. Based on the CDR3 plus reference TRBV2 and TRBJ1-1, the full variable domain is EPEVTQTPSHQVTQMGQEVILRCVPISNHLYFYWYRQILGQKVEFLVSFYNNEISEKSEIFDDQFSVERPDGSNFTLKIRSTKLEDSAMYFCASSVDRYTEAFFGQGTRLTVV.

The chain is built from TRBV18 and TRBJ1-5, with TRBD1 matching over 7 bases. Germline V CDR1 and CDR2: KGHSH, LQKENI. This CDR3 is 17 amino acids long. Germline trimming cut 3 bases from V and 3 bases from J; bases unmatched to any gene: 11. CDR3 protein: CASSPRVARGANQPQHF. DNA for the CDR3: TGTGCCAGCTCACCCCGGGTGGCCAGGGGGGCCAATCAGCCCCAGCATTTT.

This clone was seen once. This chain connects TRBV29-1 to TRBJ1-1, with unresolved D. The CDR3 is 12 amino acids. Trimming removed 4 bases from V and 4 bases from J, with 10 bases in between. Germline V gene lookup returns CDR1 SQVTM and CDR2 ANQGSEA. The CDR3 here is CSVVSVVTEAFF. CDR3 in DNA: TGCAGCGTTGTAAGTGTAGTCACTGAAGCTTTCTTT.

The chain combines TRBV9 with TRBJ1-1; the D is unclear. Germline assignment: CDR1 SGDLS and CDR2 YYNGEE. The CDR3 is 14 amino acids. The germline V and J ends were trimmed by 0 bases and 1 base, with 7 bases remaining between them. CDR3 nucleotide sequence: TGTGCCAGCAGCGTAGGTTTACAGAACACTGAAGCTTTCTTT. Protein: CASSVGLQNTEAFF.

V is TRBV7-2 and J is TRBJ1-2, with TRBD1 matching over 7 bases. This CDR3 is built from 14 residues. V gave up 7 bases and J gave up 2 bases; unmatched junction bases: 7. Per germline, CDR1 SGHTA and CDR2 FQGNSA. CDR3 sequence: CASTVTGDNYGYTF. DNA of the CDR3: TGTGCCAGCACCGTTACAGGGGACAACTATGGCTACACCTTC.

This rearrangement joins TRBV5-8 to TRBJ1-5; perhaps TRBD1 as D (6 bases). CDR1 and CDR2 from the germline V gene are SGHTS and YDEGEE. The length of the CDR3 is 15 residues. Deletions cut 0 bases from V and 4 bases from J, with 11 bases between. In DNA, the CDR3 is TGTGCCAGCAGCTTGGGGACAGTACCTAATCAGCCCCAGCATTTT. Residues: CASSLGTVPNQPQHF.

CDR3 coding DNA: TGTGCCAGCAGCGTAGCCCCCCGGGGCGAGCAGTACTTC. It specifies CASSVAPRGEQYF. The genes are TRBV9 and TRBJ2-7, with D tentatively TRBD2 (5 bases). Germline lookup yields CDR1 SGDLS and CDR2 YYNGEE. The CDR3 has 13 amino acids. Trimming pared 0 bases from V and 6 bases from J, leaving 10 bases between. The full variable domain, with the rest looked up from reference TRBV9 and TRBJ2-7, is DSGVTQTPKHLITATGQRVTLRCSPRSGDLSVYWYQQSLDQGLQFLIQYYNGEERAKGNILERFSAQQFPDLHSELNLSSLELGDSALYFCASSVAPRGEQYFGPGTRLTVT.